The 14 T cell receptor beta chains listed next were all sequenced from one sample in a study of T cell repertoires in cytomegalovirus infection. TCRdb processed the reads anew with MiXCR; each CDR3 protein has one entry. The repertoire holds more than 650,000 distinct CDR3 sequences, with 35% as singletons. Material: PBMCs. The source is a human donor in good health (CMV status not recorded). Some clones in this sample may be carry-over from other donors' samples.

The V gene is TRBV6-6, the J gene TRBJ1-4; D is undetermined. Germline lookup yields CDR1 MNHNY and CDR2 SVGAGI (reference sequence). CDR3 length: 15 amino acids. The V and J ends lost 6 bases and 1 base respectively, with 12 bases between them. For the CDR3, the DNA is TGTGCCAGCAGCGCATACGTGGAAACTAATGAAAAACTGTTTTTT. Translation gives CASSAYVETNEKLFF.

This clonotype was detected many times. The chain has TRBV12-3 or TRBV12-4 and TRBJ1-2; D call uncertain. The CDR3 is made up of 12 amino acids. V was trimmed by 7 bases and J by 7 bases, leaving 13 bases between them. DNA for the CDR3: TGTGCCAGCACCTTGGAATCGCGTGGCTACACCTTC. Translated, it gives CASTLESRGYTF.

In its sample, this clonotype was seen many times. J is TRBJ1-5 and V is TRBV19, with 11 bases matching TRBD1. This CDR3 has 14 residues. Germline CDR1 and CDR2: LNHDA and SQIVND (reference sequence). V shed 9 bases, J shed 3 bases, and the junction held 4 bases outside the gene matches. The CDR3 DNA reads TGTGCCAGATTGGACAGGGGGCACAATCAGCCCCAGCATTTT. The encoded protein is CARLDRGHNQPQHF.

V and J are TRBV6-5 and TRBJ1-3; TRBD1 is a possible D gene (5 bases). Trimming pared 9 bases from V and 2 bases from J, leaving 11 bases between. The CDR3 spans 13 residues. Germline loops: CDR1 MNHEY, CDR2 SVGAGI. The DNA of the CDR3 is TGTGCCAGTGGACGGGGGGCTGGAAACACCATATATTTT. Its translation is CASGRGAGNTIYF.

This clonotype showed up just a few times. The chain couples TRBV9 to TRBJ1-1; D gene uncertain. This CDR3 comprises 13 residues. V was trimmed by 0 bases and J by 4 bases, leaving 7 bases between them. Per germline, CDR1 SGDLS and CDR2 YYNGEE. The CDR3 spells CASSVGRITEAFF. The CDR3 DNA is TGTGCCAGCAGCGTAGGTAGGATCACTGAAGCTTTCTTT.

This clonotype appeared a single time. The chain couples TRBV28 to TRBJ2-7; TRBD1 agrees at 9 bases. The CDR3 sequence is 16 residues long. The V gene's germline CDR1 is MDHEN and CDR2 SYDVKM. Losses at the gene ends were 4 bases for V and 4 bases for J; bases not matched to a gene: 11. In nucleotides, the CDR3 is TGTGCCAGCAGTTCCCTAACAACACAGGGGGCGTACGAGCAGTACTTC. Its protein is CASSSLTTQGAYEQYF.

This clonotype turned up a few times. The rearrangement links TRBV12-3 or TRBV12-4 to TRBJ2-7; the match to TRBD2 covers 8 bases. The CDR3 is 17 amino acids. V was clipped by 5 bases and J by 0 bases; unmatched bases: 12. CDR3 in amino acids: CASSLPPGGILSYEQYF. In nucleotides, the CDR3 is TGTGCCAGCAGTCTCCCCCCGGGGGGGATTCTCTCCTACGAGCAGTACTTC.

In regard to this clonotype: Its ends do not fully match the called genes, so a read error is possible. The V gene is TRBV28, the J gene TRBJ1-5; 12 positions match TRBD1. The CDR3 sequence is 20 residues long. In germline, CDR1 is MDHEN, CDR2 SYDVKM. The CDR3 is CACSLGSMLGQGARIQPQHF. CDR3 DNA: TGTGCCTGCAGTTTGGGTTCTATGTTGGGACAGGGGGCGCGGATTCAGCCCCAGCATTTT.

This clonotype was counted between two and nine times. The rearrangement links TRBV12-3 or TRBV12-4 to TRBJ2-1, with 11 nucleotides matching TRBD1. V trimming: 6 bases; J trimming: 6 bases; junction bases outside the gene matches: 13. The CDR3 has 17 amino acids. The CDR3 coding sequence is TGTGCCAGCAGGGGACAGGGGGGCGTCCGATCGGCCAATGAGCAGTTCTTC. Residues: CASRGQGGVRSANEQFF.

This clonotype was recorded a few times. The chain combines TRBV6-1 with TRBJ1-5; D is perhaps TRBD1 (5 bases). Germline loops: CDR1 MNHNS, CDR2 SASEGT. Deletions cut 1 base from V and 3 bases from J, with 10 bases between. This CDR3 comprises 15 residues. In DNA, the CDR3 is TGTGCCAGCAGTGAAGGGGCAGGGTCCAATCAGCCCCAGCATTTT. Amino acid sequence: CASSEGAGSNQPQHF.

This chain connects TRBV29-1 to TRBJ2-7; weak D call: TRBD2 (7 bases). Germline values: CDR1 SQVTM, CDR2 ANQGSEA. With 2 bases removed from V and 3 bases from J, the gap between germline ends came to 17 bases. The length of the CDR3 is 15 residues. The CDR3 DNA is TGCAGCGTTGAAAGGGGGAGGGGGGCCAGCTACGAGCAGTACTTC. Encoded protein: CSVERGRGASYEQYF.

This clonotype was seen a few times. The rearrangement uses TRBV28 and TRBJ2-1; 9 nucleotides line up with TRBD1. CDR3 length: 12 residues. Losses at the gene ends were 6 bases for V and 15 bases for J; bases not matched to a gene: 9. Germline assignment: CDR1 MDHEN and CDR2 SYDVKM. CDR3 sequence: CASSPPGTGWFF. DNA of the CDR3: TGTGCCAGCAGCCCCCCCGGGACAGGGTGGTTCTTC.

This clonotype came up many times. This chain connects TRBV12-3 or TRBV12-4 to TRBJ1-2; tentatively, D is TRBD1 (5 bases). V lost 6 bases, J lost 5 bases, and 10 bases lay in between. The CDR3 runs to 12 residues. CDR3 DNA sequence: TGTGCCAGCAGACCCGGACATTATGGCTACACCTTC. This gives the protein CASRPGHYGYTF.

In this sample, this clonotype turned up a few times. The chain combines TRBV4-1 with TRBJ2-7, with D unresolved. The germline V gene has CDR1 MGHRA and CDR2 YSYEKL. CDR3 size: 12 residues. V was shortened by 3 bases and J by 9 bases, with 12 bases between the two germline ends. CDR3 DNA: TGCGCCAGCAGCCAGGGATTCGGGCCGCAGTACTTC. Residues: CASSQGFGPQYF.